This entry lists 8 T cell receptor beta chains sequenced from one sample in a study of T-cell reconstitution after alpha-beta-depleted transplantation in children. Unique molecular identifiers were incorporated when the TCRbeta library was constructed. TCRdb analysed the PCR reads with MiXCR anew, one entry per CDR3 protein. This repertoire shows 490,000 or so distinct CDR3 sequences, approximately 12% found once; its top ten account for around 5.8%. The sequences come from PBMCs from the stem cell graft donor, collected from the stem cell graft. The receptors stem from a human donor who donated a stem cell graft to a child with combined immunodeficiency.

In its sample, this clonotype was seen many times. The chain employs TRBV12-3 or TRBV12-4 and TRBJ2-5; tentatively, D is TRBD2 (6 bases). The V end was cut by 3 bases, the J end by 7 bases, with 9 bases between. The length of the CDR3 is 12 residues. In DNA form, the CDR3 reads TGTGCCAGCAGTTTTGGAGGGACGACCCAGTACTTC. Encoded protein: CASSFGGTTQYF.

There are a few counts of this clonotype. The V call is TRBV5-1, the J call TRBJ2-5; D is possibly TRBD2 (6 bases). Trimming cost V 5 bases and J 4 bases, with 12 bases left between them. The germline CDR1 and CDR2 sequences are SGHRS and YFSETQ. CDR3 size: 13 residues. The CDR3 spells CASRLSEGETQYF. In DNA, the CDR3 is TGCGCCAGCAGGTTATCGGAGGGAGAGACCCAGTACTTC.

In this sample, this clonotype turned up many times. The rearrangement joins TRBV4-3 to TRBJ2-1; 11 bases are shared with TRBD1. CDR1 is LGHNA, CDR2 YSLEER, per germline. V shed 4 bases and J 8 bases; nucleotides not matched to a gene: 7. The CDR3 contains 15 residues. The CDR3 region has the DNA TGCGCCAGCAGCCGCGGGACAGGGGGAGGGTATGAGCAGTTCTTC. It is translated as CASSRGTGGGYEQFF.

This clonotype was seen many times. This chain connects TRBV12-3 or TRBV12-4 to TRBJ2-1, with 7 bases aligning to TRBD2. J gave up 1 base and V 6 bases, and 18 bases lay outside the gene matches. The CDR3 is 19 residues long. In nucleotides, the CDR3 is TGTGCCAGCAGCCCTCTGGGAGGTGCGGGAGCGAGGTCCTACAATGAGCAGTTCTTC. It translates to CASSPLGGAGARSYNEQFF.

The gene calls are TRBV9 and TRBJ2-1, with 12 bases matching TRBD2. The CDR3 has 15 amino acids. CDR1 is SGDLS, CDR2 YYNGEE, per germline. With V trimmed by 1 base and J by 9 bases, 5 bases remained unmatched. The CDR3 bases are TGTGCCAGCAGCGTATTACTAGCGGGAGGCGGTGAGCAGTTCTTC. This gives the protein CASSVLLAGGGEQFF.

This clonotype was seen at least ten times. The V gene is TRBV5-5, the J gene TRBJ2-1; D perhaps matches TRBD1 (8 bases). The V end lost 0 bases, the J end lost 8 bases, and 12 bases lay between the germline ends. Germline CDR1 reads SGHKS; CDR2 reads YYEKEE (reference sequence). The CDR3 has 14 residues. The CDR3 spells CASSLAQGGDEQFF. The CDR3 DNA follows: TGTGCCAGCAGCTTGGCACAGGGGGGGGATGAGCAGTTCTTC.

This clonotype was counted ten times or more. This sequence joins TRBV9 and TRBJ2-1, with TRBD2 as a possible D gene (7 bases). The CDR3 is 15 residues long. The V end was cut by 3 bases, the J end by 1 base, with 11 bases between. Looked up from germline, CDR1 is SGDLS and CDR2 is YYNGEE. CDR3 loop: CASSGGGWSYNEQFF. The CDR3 nucleotides are TGTGCCAGCAGCGGGGGGGGCTGGTCCTACAATGAGCAGTTCTTC.

CDR3 residues: CSATGVSYNEQFF. The DNA for the CDR3 is TGCAGTGCCACGGGGGTATCCTACAATGAGCAGTTCTTC. V gene TRBV20-1 combines with J gene TRBJ2-1, with D perhaps TRBD2 (6 bases). The V and J ends lost 6 bases and 1 base respectively, with 10 bases between them. The CDR3 totals 13 residues. Germline assignment: CDR1 DFQATT and CDR2 SNEGSKA (reference sequence).